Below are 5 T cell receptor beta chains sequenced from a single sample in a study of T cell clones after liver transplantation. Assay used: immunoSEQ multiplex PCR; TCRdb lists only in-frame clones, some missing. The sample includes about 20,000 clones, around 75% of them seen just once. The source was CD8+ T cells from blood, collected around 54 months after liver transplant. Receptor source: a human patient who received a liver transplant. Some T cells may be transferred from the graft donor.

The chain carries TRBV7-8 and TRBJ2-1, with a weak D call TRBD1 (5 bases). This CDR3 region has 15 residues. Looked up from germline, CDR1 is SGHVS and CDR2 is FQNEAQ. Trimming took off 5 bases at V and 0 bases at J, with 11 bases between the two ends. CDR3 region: CASSLGVSSYNEQFF. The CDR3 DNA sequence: TGTGCCAGCAGCCTAGGGGTTAGCTCCTACAATGAGCAGTTCTTC.

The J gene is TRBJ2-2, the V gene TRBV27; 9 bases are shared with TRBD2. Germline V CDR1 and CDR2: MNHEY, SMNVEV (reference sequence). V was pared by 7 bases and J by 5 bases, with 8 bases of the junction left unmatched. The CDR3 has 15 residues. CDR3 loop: CASTIGTSGTGELFF. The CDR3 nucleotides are TGTGCCAGCACCATAGGAACTAGCGGGACCGGGGAGCTGTTTTTT.

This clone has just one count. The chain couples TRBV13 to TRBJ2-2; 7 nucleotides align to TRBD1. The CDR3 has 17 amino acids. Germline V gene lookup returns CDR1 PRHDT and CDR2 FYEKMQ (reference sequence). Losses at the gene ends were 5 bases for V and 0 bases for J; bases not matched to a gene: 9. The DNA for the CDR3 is TGTGCCAGCAGCGAAAAGTTCGGGACAGCGAACACCGGGGAGCTGTTTTTT. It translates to CASSEKFGTANTGELFF.

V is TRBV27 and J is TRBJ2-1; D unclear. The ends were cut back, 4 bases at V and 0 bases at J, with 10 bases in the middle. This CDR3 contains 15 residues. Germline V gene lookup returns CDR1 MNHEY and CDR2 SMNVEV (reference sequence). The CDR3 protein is CASSSPFSSYNEQFF. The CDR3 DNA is TGTGCCAGCAGTTCCCCCTTCAGCTCCTACAATGAGCAGTTCTTC.

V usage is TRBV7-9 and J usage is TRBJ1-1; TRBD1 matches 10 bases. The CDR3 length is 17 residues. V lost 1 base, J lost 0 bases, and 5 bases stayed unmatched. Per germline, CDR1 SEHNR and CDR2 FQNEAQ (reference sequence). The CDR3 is CASSLERTGGMNTEAFF. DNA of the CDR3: TGTGCCAGCAGCTTAGAGCGGACAGGGGGTATGAACACTGAAGCTTTCTTT.